This T cell receptor beta chain was sequenced for a study of blood T cell repertoires in COVID-19. Looking at the study overall: Both acute and convalescent COVID-19 samples were obtained from the United States, Italy and Spain. PBMCs, B-cell-depleted T cells, or T cells were the source of the cDNA or gDNA that made up the material.

The CDR3 has 11 amino acids. Germline CDR1 reads WSHSY; CDR2 reads SAAADI. Trimming cost V 6 bases and J 2 bases, with 3 bases left between them. Here immunoSEQ multiplex PCR was the method, and the copy in TCRdb shows in-frame clones only, minus some. The table lists about 200,000 clones, roughly 90% of them singletons. This clone occurred a few times. The study counted Cohort 3 donors as recovered given two negative PCRs, clearance, or symptom resolution. The sample comprised PBMCs or T cells enriched from blood (not recorded which). The TCR sequence derives from a woman in her late teens or twenties who had recovered from COVID-19. This sequence joins TRBV10-2 and TRBJ2-3; D gene unclear. The CDR3 DNA sequence: TGCGCCAGCAGCGTCACAGATACGCAGTATTTT. Translation gives CASSVTDTQYF.